This T cell receptor beta chain was documented in a study of T-cell reconstitution after alpha-beta-depleted transplantation in children. Study outcomes and limitations: Newly produced T cells mostly accounted for T-cell counts and diversity one year post-transplant.

This clonotype turned up a few times. The target antigen is unknown. Unique molecular identifiers were incorporated during preparation of the TCRbeta library. TCRdb fed the PCR reads into MiXCR, producing one record per CDR3 protein. The table includes 200,000 to 250,000 distinct CDR3 sequences, roughly a tenth detected once. V shed 6 bases and J shed 8 bases, with 13 bases lying between them. This CDR3 contains 12 residues. Germline values: CDR1 MNHEY, CDR2 SVGEGT. This clonotype was sampled from a child less than two years old with acute myeloid leukemia, due to receive a stem cell transplant. This chain links TRBV6-2 or TRBV6-3 with TRBJ1-1; D is unresolved. Source: PBMCs, taken before TCRalphabeta/CD19-depleted stem cell transplant. The CDR3 nucleotides read TGTGCCAGCAGCAGGAGGCCTAGGGAAGCTTTCTTT. It translates to CASSRRPREAFF.